The 21 T cell receptor beta chains in this list originate from one sample, sequenced in a study of cytomegalovirus exposure and HLA in healthy donors. The primer mix had 60 Vbeta and 13 Jbeta primers. Data came from immunoSEQ multiplex PCR; TCRdb stores just in-frame clones and leaves some out. This table holds 150,000 to 200,000 clones, about four fifths found once. The material sequenced was PBMCs. The receptors originated from a boy younger than 18 in good health and CMV-seronegative.

This clone has just a few counts. J is TRBJ2-2 and V is TRBV2; 9 nucleotides agree with TRBD1. The ends lost 7 bases at V and 7 bases at J; junction bases unmatched: 10. The CDR3 consists of 15 residues. Looked up from germline, CDR1 is SNHLY and CDR2 is FYNNEI. CDR3 in amino acids: CASTSGTGYIGELFF. CDR3 nucleotides: TGTGCCAGCACTTCCGGGACAGGGTATATCGGGGAGCTGTTTTTT.

The chain uses TRBV2 and TRBJ1-1, with D tentatively TRBD1 (6 bases). Germline values: CDR1 SNHLY, CDR2 FYNNEI. The CDR3 loop spans 16 amino acids. Trimming left V 7 bases short and J 0 bases short, with 18 bases between. CDR3 region: CASTSSRGAVNTEAFF. In nucleotides, the CDR3 is TGTGCCAGCACCTCCTCCAGGGGCGCCGTGAACACTGAAGCTTTCTTT.

The CDR3 bases are TGTGCCAGCAGCGTAGGAAGGGACACTGGAAACACCATATATTTT. Translation: CASSVGRDTGNTIYF. V is TRBV9 and J is TRBJ1-3; weak D call: TRBD1 (6 bases). Germline V gene sequence: CDR1 SGDLS, CDR2 YYNGEE. The CDR3 is 15 residues long. Trimming pared 0 bases from V and 2 bases from J, leaving 9 bases between.

The chain has TRBV6-5 and TRBJ2-7; TRBD1 agrees at 9 bases. CDR3 length: 14 residues. In germline, CDR1 is MNHEY, CDR2 SVGAGI. With V trimmed by 4 bases and J by 5 bases, 6 bases remained unmatched. CDR3 bases: TGTGCCAGCAGTTCCCTAAGGGACAGGGACGAGCAGTACTTC. Translated, it gives CASSSLRDRDEQYF.

The V and J genes are TRBV6-6 and TRBJ1-1; TRBD1 matches at 8 bases. The CDR3 spans 15 residues. Unmatched junction bases numbered 8, after V lost 4 bases and J lost 4 bases. Per the germline V gene, CDR1 is MNHNY and CDR2 is SVGAGI (reference sequence). The CDR3 DNA reads TGTGCCAGCAGTTTCGGGACAGGTTCGAGCACTGAAGCTTTCTTT. Translating it yields CASSFGTGSSTEAFF.

The genes are TRBV6-6 and TRBJ2-2; D gene unclear. V lost 6 bases and J 0 bases, leaving 8 bases between the germline ends. The length of the CDR3 is 14 residues. CDR1 is MNHNY, CDR2 SVGAGI, per germline (reference sequence). The CDR3 nucleotides are TGTGCCAGCAGACTGTCCGCGAACACCGGGGAGCTGTTTTTT. Protein: CASRLSANTGELFF.

This chain joins TRBV5-8 and TRBJ1-2, with a possible D match to TRBD1 (5 bases). Trimming shortened V by 1 base and J by 4 bases, and 11 bases separated the two germline ends. The CDR3 covers 14 residues. The germline CDR1 and CDR2 sequences are SGHTS and YDEGEE. In DNA form, the CDR3 reads TGTGCCAGCAGCTTGAAGGGGAACCTCTATGGCTACACCTTC. Amino acids: CASSLKGNLYGYTF.

This rearrangement joins TRBV28 to TRBJ2-1; 8 bases map to TRBD2. Germline values: CDR1 MDHEN, CDR2 SYDVKM. This CDR3 spans 15 amino acids. After removal of 7 bases from V and 0 bases from J, the junction contained 5 bases not matched to a gene. The CDR3 here is CASTSSGNSYNEQFF. CDR3 sequence (DNA): TGTGCCAGCACCAGTAGCGGGAACTCCTACAATGAGCAGTTCTTC.

This clone was detected only once. The chain joins TRBV28 to TRBJ1-4; perhaps TRBD1 as D (6 bases). The germline gives CDR1 MDHEN, CDR2 SYDVKM. Between the trimmed V and J ends, which lost 2 bases and 0 bases, there was a span of 7 bases. The CDR3 covers 15 residues. The CDR3 spells CASSLGGSTNEKLFF. The CDR3 region has the DNA TGTGCCAGCAGTTTAGGGGGCTCAACTAATGAAAAACTGTTTTTT.

V usage is TRBV11-1 and J usage is TRBJ2-7; 8 bases agree with TRBD2. V gave up 2 bases and J gave up 4 bases; unmatched junction bases: 4. Germline CDR1 and CDR2: SGHAT and FQDESV (reference sequence). CDR3 length: 14 residues. The CDR3 region has the DNA TGTGCCAGCAGCTTAAGCGGGAGTGGATACGAGCAGTACTTC. Protein product: CASSLSGSGYEQYF. Looking up the rest from reference TRBV11-1 and TRBJ2-7 gives the full variable domain: EAEVAQSPRYKITEKSQAVAFWCDPISGHATLYWYRQILGQGPELLVQFQDESVVDDSQLPKDRFSAERLKGVDSTLKIQPAELGDSAMYLCASSLSGSGYEQYFGPGTRLTVT.

The genes are TRBV12-2 and TRBJ1-3; the table's D call, TRBD1, was not checked against the DNA. TRBV12-2 is an annotated pseudogene. This CDR3 region has 15 residues. The CDR3 spells CASRSLDSPGNTIYF. DNA for the CDR3: TGTGCAAGTCGCTCGCTAGACAGCCCTGGAAACACCATATATTTT.

The chain is built from TRBV27 and TRBJ2-1, with 12 bases lining up with TRBD2. V lost 8 bases and J lost 2; bases outside the gene matches: 1. CDR3 size: 14 residues. Looked up from germline, CDR1 is MNHEY and CDR2 is SMNVEV (reference sequence). The chain's CDR3 is CASSSGGAYNEQFF. CDR3 DNA: TGTGCCAGCTCTAGCGGGGGGGCCTACAATGAGCAGTTCTTC.

For the CDR3, the DNA is TGTGCCTGGAGTCGGGGTTCCTACAATGAGCAGTTCTTC. Translated: CAWSRGSYNEQFF. V and J are TRBV30 and TRBJ2-1, with D possibly matching TRBD2 (5 bases). This CDR3 comprises 13 residues. The ends were cut back, 2 bases at V and 1 base at J, with 6 bases in the middle. CDR1 is GTSNPN and CDR2 is SVGIG in the germline V gene (reference sequence).

This sequence joins TRBV27 and TRBJ1-1, with D perhaps TRBD1 (6 bases). V was clipped by 7 bases and J by 4 bases, with 28 bases between them. Germline CDR1 is MNHEY and CDR2 is SMNVEV (reference sequence). The CDR3 extends over 18 amino acids. CDR3: CASIGPTGSVLFATEAFF. The CDR3 DNA is TGTGCCAGCATCGGCCCAACAGGGTCGGTGCTTTTCGCCACTGAAGCTTTCTTT.

The J gene is TRBJ2-1, the V gene TRBV29-1, with 7 bases lining up with TRBD2. V dropped 4 bases and J dropped 6; count of bases not matched to a gene: 9. The CDR3 covers 14 residues. Germline V gene sequence: CDR1 SQVTM, CDR2 ANQGSEA. CDR3: CSVGSGILGNEQFF. In nucleotides, the CDR3 is TGCAGCGTTGGGAGCGGGATTCTAGGCAATGAGCAGTTCTTC.

The chain joins TRBV10-1 to TRBJ2-1, with D unresolved. This CDR3 contains 16 residues. Germline V gene lookup returns CDR1 WNHNN and CDR2 SYGVQD (reference sequence). Between the trimmed V and J ends, which lost 0 bases and 3 bases, there was a span of 12 bases. The CDR3 DNA reads TGCGCCAGCAGTGAGTCGAGGCTACCGGGCTACAATGAGCAGTTCTTC. As protein: CASSESRLPGYNEQFF.

The chain is built from TRBV6-1 and TRBJ1-5, with 7 bases that match TRBD1. V shed 1 base and J 2 bases; nucleotides not matched to a gene: 8. CDR3 length: 17 amino acids. Germline CDR1 and CDR2: MNHNS and SASEGT. CDR3 region: CASSEVPGQGGNQPQHF. CDR3 coding DNA: TGTGCCAGCAGTGAAGTCCCAGGGCAGGGGGGCAATCAGCCCCAGCATTTT.

This sequence joins TRBV15 and TRBJ2-7, with TRBD1 identical over 7 bases. Trimming removed 8 bases from V and 3 bases from J; junction bases left unmatched: 7. In germline, CDR1 is LNHNV, CDR2 YYDKDF (reference sequence). The CDR3 consists of 13 residues. The CDR3 sequence: CATAPGTVYEQYF. In DNA form, the CDR3 reads TGTGCCACCGCCCCCGGGACAGTCTACGAGCAGTACTTC.

The chain has TRBV20-1 and TRBJ2-1; D perhaps matches TRBD1 (5 bases). This CDR3 region has 10 residues. CDR1 and CDR2 from the germline V gene are DFQATT and SNEGSKA (reference sequence). The V end lost 4 bases, the J end lost 7 bases, and 5 bases lay between the germline ends. This CDR3 reads CSATGNEQFF. The DNA for the CDR3 is TGCAGTGCTACAGGGAATGAGCAGTTCTTC.

This clone was observed a single time. This chain links TRBV6-5 with TRBJ1-1; 8 nucleotides match TRBD1. V was clipped by 10 bases and J by 5 bases; unmatched bases: 9. CDR3 length: 13 residues. The germline gives CDR1 MNHEY, CDR2 SVGAGI. Here the CDR3 reads CATTNRGWTEAFF. The CDR3 coding sequence is TGTGCCACCACAAACAGGGGGTGGACTGAAGCTTTCTTT.

V gene TRBV2 combines with J gene TRBJ1-5; tentative D call: TRBD1 (6 bases). The CDR3 spans 18 residues. V gave up 6 bases and J gave up 0 bases, with 21 bases separating them. Per germline, CDR1 SNHLY and CDR2 FYNNEI. CDR3 sequence: CASRKNAVQGYSNQPQHF. The CDR3 DNA reads TGTGCCAGCAGAAAAAACGCAGTCCAGGGGTATAGCAATCAGCCCCAGCATTTT.